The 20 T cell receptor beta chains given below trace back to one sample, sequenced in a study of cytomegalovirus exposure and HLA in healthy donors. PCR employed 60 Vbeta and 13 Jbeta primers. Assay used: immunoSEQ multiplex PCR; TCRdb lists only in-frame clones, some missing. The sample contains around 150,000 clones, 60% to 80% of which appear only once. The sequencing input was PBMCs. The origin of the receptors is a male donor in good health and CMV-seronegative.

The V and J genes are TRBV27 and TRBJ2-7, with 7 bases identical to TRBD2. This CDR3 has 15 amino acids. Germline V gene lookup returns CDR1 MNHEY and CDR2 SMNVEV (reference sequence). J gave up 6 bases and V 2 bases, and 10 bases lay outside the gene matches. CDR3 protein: CASSLPPSGICEQYF. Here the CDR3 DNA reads TGTGCCAGCAGTTTACCGCCTAGCGGAATTTGCGAGCAGTACTTC.

The CDR3 sequence: CASSLERGDTQYF. The CDR3 region has the DNA TGCGCCAGCAGCCTCGAGCGGGGAGATACGCAGTATTTT. This chain uses TRBV5-1 with TRBJ2-3; TRBD2 matches at 7 bases. After removal of 4 bases from V and 5 bases from J, the junction contained 4 bases not matched to a gene. The CDR3 sequence is 13 residues long. Looked up from germline, CDR1 is SGHRS and CDR2 is YFSETQ.

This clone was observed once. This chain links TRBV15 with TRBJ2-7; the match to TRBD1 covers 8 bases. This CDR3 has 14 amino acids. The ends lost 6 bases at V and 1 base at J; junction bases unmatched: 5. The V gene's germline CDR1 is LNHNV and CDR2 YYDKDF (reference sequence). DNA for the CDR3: TGTGCCACCAGTCAGGACAGGGTATCCTACGAGCAGTACTTC. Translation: CATSQDRVSYEQYF.

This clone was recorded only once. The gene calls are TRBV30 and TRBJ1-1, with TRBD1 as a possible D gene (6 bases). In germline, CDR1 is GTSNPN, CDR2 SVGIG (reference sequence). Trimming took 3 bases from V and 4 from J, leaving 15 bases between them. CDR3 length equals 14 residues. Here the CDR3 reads CAWRGVRGFTEAFF. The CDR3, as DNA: TGTGCCTGGAGGGGGGTCAGGGGCTTCACTGAAGCTTTCTTT.

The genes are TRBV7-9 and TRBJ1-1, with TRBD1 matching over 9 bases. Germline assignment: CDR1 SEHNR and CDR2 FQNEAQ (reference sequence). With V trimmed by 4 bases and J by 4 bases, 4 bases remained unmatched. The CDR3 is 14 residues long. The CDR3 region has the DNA TGTGCCAGCAGCTCGGGACAGGGTAGCACTGAAGCTTTCTTT. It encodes CASSSGQGSTEAFF.

DNA for the CDR3: TGTGCCAGCAGGCGGGAGGCCGAGGAGCTGTTTTTT. It codes for CASRREAEELFF. The rearrangement uses TRBV7-3 and TRBJ2-2; 8 nucleotides match TRBD2. Trimming cost V 6 bases and J 10 bases; bases outside gene matches: 4. Looked up from germline, CDR1 is SGHTA and CDR2 is FQGTGA. The CDR3 runs 12 residues.

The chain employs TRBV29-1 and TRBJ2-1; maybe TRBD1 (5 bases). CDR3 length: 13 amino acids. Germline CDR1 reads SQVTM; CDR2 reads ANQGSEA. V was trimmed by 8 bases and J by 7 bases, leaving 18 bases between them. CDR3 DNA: TGCAGCATTAGTCAGGGTGTGGGGAATGAGCAGTTCTTC. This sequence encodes CSISQGVGNEQFF.

The CDR3 DNA reads as TGCGCCAGCAGCGTAGGGACACCAAATCAGCCCCAGCATTTT. This encodes CASSVGTPNQPQHF. The genes are TRBV5-1 and TRBJ1-5; TRBD1 might be the D (6 bases). The ends were cut back, 4 bases at V and 4 bases at J, with 12 bases in the middle. Germline V gives CDR1 SGHRS, CDR2 YFSETQ. The CDR3 totals 14 residues.

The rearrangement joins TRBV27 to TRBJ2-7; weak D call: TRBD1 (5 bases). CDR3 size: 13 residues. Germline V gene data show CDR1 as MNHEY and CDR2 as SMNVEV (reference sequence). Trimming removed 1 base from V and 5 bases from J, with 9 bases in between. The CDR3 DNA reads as TGTGCCAGCAGTTTATTAGGGGCCCACGAGCAGTACTTC. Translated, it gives CASSLLGAHEQYF.

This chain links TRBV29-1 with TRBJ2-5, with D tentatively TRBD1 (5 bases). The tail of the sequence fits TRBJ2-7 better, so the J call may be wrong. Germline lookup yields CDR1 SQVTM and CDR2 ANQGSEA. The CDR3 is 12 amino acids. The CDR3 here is CSVVGQGYEQYF. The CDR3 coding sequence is TGCAGCGTTGTAGGCCAGGGATACGAGCAGTACTTC.

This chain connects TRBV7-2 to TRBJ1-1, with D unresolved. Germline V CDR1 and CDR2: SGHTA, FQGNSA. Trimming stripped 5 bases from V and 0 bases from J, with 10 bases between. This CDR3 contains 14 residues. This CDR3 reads CASSLGLMNTEAFF. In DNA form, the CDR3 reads TGTGCCAGCAGCCTCGGACTTATGAACACTGAAGCTTTCTTT.

In DNA form, the CDR3 reads TGTGCCAGCAATGCACGTCGAGACAATCAGCCCCAGCATTTT. It specifies CASNARRDNQPQHF. The chain recombines TRBV2 with TRBJ1-5; D remains unclear. Germline V CDR1 and CDR2: SNHLY, FYNNEI. Trimming removed 7 bases at V and 3 bases at J, with 13 bases between. The CDR3 spans 14 residues.

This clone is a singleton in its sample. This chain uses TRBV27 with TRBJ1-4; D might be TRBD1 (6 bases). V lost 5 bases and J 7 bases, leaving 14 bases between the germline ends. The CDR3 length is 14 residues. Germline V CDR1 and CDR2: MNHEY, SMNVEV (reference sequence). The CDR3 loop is CASSNTGKREKLFF. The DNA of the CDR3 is TGTGCCAGCAGTAACACAGGGAAACGTGAAAAACTGTTTTTT.

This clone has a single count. CDR3 loop: CATSSLEELNTEAFF. In DNA form, the CDR3 reads TGTGCCACCAGCAGTCTGGAGGAACTGAACACTGAAGCTTTCTTT. This sequence joins TRBV15 and TRBJ1-1; D uncertain. CDR1 and CDR2 (germline): LNHNV, YYDKDF (reference sequence). The CDR3 totals 15 residues. The germline V and J ends were trimmed by 3 bases and 0 bases, with 11 bases remaining between them.

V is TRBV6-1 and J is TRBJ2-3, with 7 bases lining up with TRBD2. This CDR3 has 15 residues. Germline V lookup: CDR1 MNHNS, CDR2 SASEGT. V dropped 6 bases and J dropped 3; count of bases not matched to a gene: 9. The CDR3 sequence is CASRYAGVGTDTQYF. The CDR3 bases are TGTGCCAGCAGGTACGCGGGGGTAGGAACAGATACGCAGTATTTT.

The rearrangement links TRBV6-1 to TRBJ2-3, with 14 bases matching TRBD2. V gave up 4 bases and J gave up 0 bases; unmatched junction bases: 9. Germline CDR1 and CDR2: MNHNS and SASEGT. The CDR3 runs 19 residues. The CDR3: CASSGTSGGPRRSTDTQYF. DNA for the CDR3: TGTGCCAGCAGTGGGACTAGCGGGGGGCCTCGAAGGAGCACAGATACGCAGTATTTT.

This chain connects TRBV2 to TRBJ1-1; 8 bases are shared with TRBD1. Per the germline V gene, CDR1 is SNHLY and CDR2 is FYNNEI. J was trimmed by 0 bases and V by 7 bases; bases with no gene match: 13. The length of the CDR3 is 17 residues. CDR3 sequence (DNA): TGTGCCAGCAAGCGGGGACAGGCCAGGGTGTTGAACACTGAAGCTTTCTTT. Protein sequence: CASKRGQARVLNTEAFF.

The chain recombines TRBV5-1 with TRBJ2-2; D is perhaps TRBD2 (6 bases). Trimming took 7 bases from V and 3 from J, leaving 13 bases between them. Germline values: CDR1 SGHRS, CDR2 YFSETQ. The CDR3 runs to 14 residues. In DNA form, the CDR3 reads TGCGCCAGCGGGTGGACGGGGGACACCGGGGAGCTGTTTTTT. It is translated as CASGWTGDTGELFF.

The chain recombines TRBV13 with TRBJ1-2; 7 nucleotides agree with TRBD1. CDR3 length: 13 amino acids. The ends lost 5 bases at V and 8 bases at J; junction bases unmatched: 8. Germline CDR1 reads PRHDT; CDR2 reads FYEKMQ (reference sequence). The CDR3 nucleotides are TGTGCCAGCAGCCCCCAAGGGGGCCGGGGCTACACCTTC. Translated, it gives CASSPQGGRGYTF.

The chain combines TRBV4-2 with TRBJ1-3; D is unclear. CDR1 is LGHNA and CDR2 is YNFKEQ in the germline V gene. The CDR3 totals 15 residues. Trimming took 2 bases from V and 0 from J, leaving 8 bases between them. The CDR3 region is CASSQHSLSGNTIYF. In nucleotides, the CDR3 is TGTGCCAGCAGCCAACACAGTCTCTCTGGAAACACCATATATTTT.